What follows are 27 T cell receptor beta chains derived from one specimen sequenced in a study of metastatic and nonmetastatic thyroid tumors. Ahead of thyroid surgery, no patient had received treatment of any kind. TCRdb re-analyzed the PCR reads using MiXCR. Of roughly 4,900 clones in the sample, roughly 27% were seen once. Specimen: adjacent normal tissue. The receptors come from a female donor with papillary thyroid cancer or a benign thyroid nodule (not recorded which). Some clones in this sample may be carry-over from other donors' samples.

V usage is TRBV28 and J usage is TRBJ1-1; TRBD1 aligns across 7 bases. The CDR3 has 16 amino acids. Unmatched junction bases numbered 14, after V lost 5 bases and J lost 5 bases. Germline V gene sequence: CDR1 MDHEN, CDR2 SYDVKM. In DNA form, the CDR3 reads TGTGCCAGCAGTCCCGATCCGACAGGGATTGGTACTGAAGCTTTCTTT. Encoded protein: CASSPDPTGIGTEAFF.

The V gene is TRBV6-6, the J gene TRBJ2-7, with 14 bases that match TRBD2. Trimming cost V 7 bases and J 4 bases; bases outside gene matches: 15. Germline assignment: CDR1 MNHNY and CDR2 SVGAGI (reference sequence). The CDR3 covers 18 residues. The CDR3 region has the DNA TGTGCCAGCATGGGGACCAATCCGGGACTAGCGGGAGTTTACGAGCAGTACTTC. Amino acids: CASMGTNPGLAGVYEQYF.

The table lists this clone with a few counts. The rearrangement uses TRBV2 and TRBJ1-6; no definite D call. The CDR3 has 13 amino acids. Germline CDR1 SNHLY, CDR2 FYNNEI. V lost 4 bases, J lost 10 bases, and 11 bases lay in between. The DNA of the CDR3 is TGTGCCAGCAGTGGCCCAATTGGGTCACCCCTCCACTTT. It codes for CASSGPIGSPLHF.

This clone was counted a few times. The junction and the germline gene differ at one end; a read error may be behind it. V and J are TRBV6-2 or TRBV6-3 and TRBJ1-1, with D possibly being TRBD1 (5 bases). The CDR3 length is 16 residues. Germline V gene sequence: CDR1 MNHEY, CDR2 SVGEGT. The CDR3 spells CASSPADGGKSTEDFF. The CDR3 DNA follows: TGTGCCAGCAGCCCCGCGGATGGGGGAAAGAGCACTGAAGATTTCTTT.

This clone was seen repeatedly, ten times or more. CDR3 region: CSATPGTGEMADTQYF. CDR3 nucleotides: TGCAGTGCTACGCCCGGGACAGGGGAAATGGCAGATACGCAGTATTTT. The chain joins TRBV20-1 to TRBJ2-3; 10 nucleotides line up with TRBD1. Per the germline V gene, CDR1 is DFQATT and CDR2 is SNEGSKA (reference sequence). The length of the CDR3 is 16 residues. V was pared by 4 bases and J by 4 bases, with 11 bases of the junction left unmatched.

Concerning this clone itself: The junction departs from germline at one end; a sequencing error may be responsible. The chain links TRBV28 to TRBJ1-2, with a possible D match to TRBD1 (5 bases). The CDR3 is made up of 12 amino acids. Germline lookup yields CDR1 MDHEN and CDR2 SYDVKM. The CDR3 DNA follows: TGTGCCAGCAGCTACCGAGGCCAGGGTCGGGGCTTC. It encodes CASSYRGQGRGF.

In regard to this clone: One junction end disagrees with the germline gene, perhaps due to a read error. V and J are TRBV27 and TRBJ2-1, with 9 bases identical to TRBD2. Per the germline V gene, CDR1 is MNHEY and CDR2 is SMNVEV (reference sequence). The CDR3 totals 14 residues. CDR3: CASSPPGLASGQFF. CDR3 coding DNA: TGTGCTAGCAGTCCCCCGGGACTAGCTAGTGGGCAGTTCTTC.

V gene TRBV7-3 combines with J gene TRBJ2-3, with D perhaps TRBD2 (6 bases). Germline assignment: CDR1 SGHTA and CDR2 FQGTGA. The CDR3 runs to 17 residues. V lost 1 base and J 4 bases, leaving 18 bases between the germline ends. The CDR3 DNA reads as TGTGCCAGCAGCTTAATGGGGTGGAGGGCCGGGGCAGATACGCAGTATTTT. The encoded protein is CASSLMGWRAGADTQYF.

In this sample, this clone turned up many times. This sequence joins TRBV30 and TRBJ2-1, with D hard to call. The CDR3 length is 14 residues. The V end was cut by 0 bases, the J end by 1 base, with 7 bases between. The germline CDR1 and CDR2 sequences are GTSNPN and SVGIG (reference sequence). For the CDR3, the DNA is TGTGCCTGGAGTGTACTCGCGTCCTACAATGAGCAGTTCTTC. Residues: CAWSVLASYNEQFF.

About this clone: Relative to the germline gene, one junction end is altered; a read error may explain this. The rearrangement joins TRBV9 to TRBJ2-7; D is tentatively TRBD1 or TRBD2 (5 bases each). CDR1 SGDLS and CDR2 YYNGEE come from the germline V gene. This CDR3 is 14 amino acids long. The CDR3 sequence: CASSVGRGGYEKYF. DNA for the CDR3: TGTGCCAGCAGCGTTGGTAGGGGCGGGTACGAGAAGTACTTC.

In its sample, this clone was seen a few times. This rearrangement joins TRBV19 to TRBJ1-2; TRBD1 might be the D (5 bases). Germline V gene sequence: CDR1 LNHDA, CDR2 SQIVND (reference sequence). The V end was cut by 4 bases, the J end by 4 bases, with 16 bases between. The CDR3 runs 15 residues. CDR3 sequence: CASSNTGPIFYGYTF. The CDR3 nucleotides are TGTGCCAGTAGTAACACAGGACCGATTTTCTATGGCTACACCTTC.

The chain couples TRBV11-2 to TRBJ1-2; D remains unclear. With 1 base removed from V and 4 bases from J, the gap between germline ends came to 10 bases. The CDR3 contains 14 residues. The germline CDR1 and CDR2 sequences are SGHAT and FQNNGV. The CDR3 reads CASSLGVDTYGYTF. The CDR3 DNA is TGTGCCAGCAGCTTAGGGGTAGACACCTATGGCTACACCTTC.

The V call is TRBV6-1, the J call TRBJ2-7; no clear D. V was shortened by 7 bases and J by 0 bases, with 7 bases between the two germline ends. Germline loops: CDR1 MNHNS, CDR2 SASEGT. The CDR3 runs 12 residues. The CDR3 is CASIESSYEQYF. Here the CDR3 DNA reads TGTGCCAGCATTGAGTCCTCCTACGAGCAGTACTTC.

The rearrangement uses TRBV20-1 and TRBJ2-7; 7 positions match TRBD1. Germline V gene data show CDR1 as DFQATT and CDR2 as SNEGSKA (reference sequence). The CDR3 is 13 residues long. V shed 5 bases, J shed 5 bases, and the junction held 9 bases outside the gene matches. The CDR3 coding sequence is TGCAGTGCTTCAGACAGGGTCGGGGACGAGCAGTACTTC. This encodes CSASDRVGDEQYF.

This clone was observed a few times. The rearrangement joins TRBV27 to TRBJ2-1; tentatively, D is TRBD2 (6 bases). With 5 bases removed from V and 5 bases from J, the gap between germline ends came to 13 bases. CDR1 is MNHEY, CDR2 SMNVEV, per germline (reference sequence). The CDR3 is 14 amino acids. CDR3 in amino acids: CASSNGLTNNEQFF. As DNA, the CDR3 is TGTGCCAGCAGTAACGGACTAACAAACAATGAGCAGTTCTTC.

In this sample, this clone turned up a few times. The V call is TRBV6-1, the J call TRBJ2-7; either TRBD1 or TRBD2 may supply D (6 bases each). This CDR3 has 14 residues. CDR1 MNHNS and CDR2 SASEGT come from the germline V gene. V was pared by 2 bases and J by 6 bases, with 14 bases between. CDR3 loop: CASSEWGARLEQYF. CDR3 in DNA: TGTGCCAGCAGTGAATGGGGGGCGCGTCTCGAGCAGTACTTC.

This clone is deemed medium-sized. J is TRBJ2-5 and V is TRBV14; 10 bases align to TRBD2. J lost 5 bases, V lost 3 bases, and 9 bases had no gene match. Germline CDR1 is SGHDN and CDR2 is FVKESK. CDR3 length: 16 amino acids. The CDR3 bases are TGTGCCAGCAGCCACAGCGGGACTAGCGTTTCTGAGACCCAGTACTTC. This encodes CASSHSGTSVSETQYF.

This chain joins TRBV20-1 and TRBJ1-2; D perhaps matches TRBD1 (6 bases). V shed 5 bases and J shed 1 base, with 14 bases lying between them. Germline V gene lookup returns CDR1 DFQATT and CDR2 SNEGSKA (reference sequence). This CDR3 has 14 residues. As DNA, the CDR3 is TGCAGTGCTCCAGGACAGTTTGATAACTATGGCTACACCTTC. Translation gives CSAPGQFDNYGYTF.

The table lists this clone with many counts. The V gene is TRBV3-1, the J gene TRBJ2-1; D unclear. Per germline, CDR1 LGHDT and CDR2 YNNKEL (reference sequence). V was pared by 4 bases and J by 11 bases, with 21 bases between. CDR3 size: 15 residues. Here the CDR3 DNA reads TGTGCCAGCAGCCCCAATTATCTAGGCGAAGGGAAGCAGTTCTTC. Encoded protein: CASSPNYLGEGKQFF.

By sample share, this clone is medium-sized. The chain carries TRBV5-1 and TRBJ2-7, with D tentatively TRBD1 or TRBD2 (5 bases each). CDR1 is SGHRS, CDR2 YFSETQ, per germline. The CDR3 is 16 amino acids. V was shortened by 3 bases and J by 2 bases, with 18 bases between the two germline ends. The CDR3 reads CASSWAPGTRTYEQYF. DNA for the CDR3: TGCGCCAGCAGCTGGGCCCCGGGGACCAGGACCTACGAGCAGTACTTC.

The V gene is TRBV6-1, the J gene TRBJ2-7; D might be TRBD2 (5 bases). CDR3 length equals 15 residues. The germline V gene has CDR1 MNHNS and CDR2 SASEGT. Between the trimmed V and J ends, which lost 6 bases and 3 bases, there was a span of 18 bases. The CDR3 loop reads CASSLGWTRSYEQYF. DNA for the CDR3: TGTGCCAGCAGCTTAGGGTGGACTCGGAGCTACGAGCAGTACTTC.

This clone counts as medium-sized. The V and J genes are TRBV5-1 and TRBJ1-1, with 7 bases aligning to TRBD1. V gave up 7 bases and J gave up 7 bases; unmatched junction bases: 10. The CDR3 consists of 13 residues. The germline V gene encodes CDR1 SGHRS and CDR2 YFSETQ. The CDR3 spells CASVLDQGGEAFF. CDR3 coding DNA: TGCGCCAGCGTTCTAGACCAGGGGGGTGAAGCTTTCTTT.

This clone was counted between two and nine times. The gene calls are TRBV28 and TRBJ2-1; D call uncertain. Looked up from germline, CDR1 is MDHEN and CDR2 is SYDVKM. This CDR3 region has 16 residues. V was clipped by 5 bases and J by 3 bases, with 17 bases between them. CDR3 coding DNA: TGTGCCAGCAGTCCAAATAGGGTTTTCTTCTACAATGAGCAGTTCTTC. Its protein is CASSPNRVFFYNEQFF.

This clone has a handful of counts. V is TRBV28 and J is TRBJ2-7, with 11 bases that match TRBD2. CDR3 length equals 15 residues. V dropped 3 bases and J dropped 3; count of bases not matched to a gene: 4. Germline V CDR1 and CDR2: MDHEN, SYDVKM. CDR3 coding DNA: TGTGCCAGCAGTTTTACTAGCGGGAGTGGCTACGAGCAGTACTTC. Translated: CASSFTSGSGYEQYF.

The CDR3 region has the DNA TGTGCCAGCAGCCCTACCCGGGGTGACACTGAAGCTTTCTTT. It yields the protein CASSPTRGDTEAFF. The chain couples TRBV14 to TRBJ1-1; D remains ambiguous. The germline V gene encodes CDR1 SGHDN and CDR2 FVKESK. V lost 4 bases, J lost 3 bases, and 12 bases lay in between. This CDR3 spans 14 amino acids.

In its sample, this clone was seen many times. An end of the junction does not agree with germline; a read error may underlie this. The chain carries TRBV5-1 and TRBJ2-1, with 7 bases that match TRBD2. The CDR3 spans 15 residues. Looked up from germline, CDR1 is SGHRS and CDR2 is YFSETQ. The CDR3 nucleotides read TGCGCCAGCAGCTTCGGTGCGGGGGACTACAATGAGCGGTTCTTC. It is translated as CASSFGAGDYNERFF.

This clone has more than one count but fewer than ten. V is TRBV6-2 or TRBV6-3 and J is TRBJ1-2; D is uncertain. V dropped 7 bases and J dropped 2 bases, with 14 bases sitting between them. The CDR3 consists of 14 residues. Germline V gene lookup returns CDR1 MNHEY and CDR2 SVGEGT. For the CDR3, the DNA is TGTGCCAGCACCCCGTCCATGGGAAACTATGGCTACACCTTC. Translated: CASTPSMGNYGYTF.